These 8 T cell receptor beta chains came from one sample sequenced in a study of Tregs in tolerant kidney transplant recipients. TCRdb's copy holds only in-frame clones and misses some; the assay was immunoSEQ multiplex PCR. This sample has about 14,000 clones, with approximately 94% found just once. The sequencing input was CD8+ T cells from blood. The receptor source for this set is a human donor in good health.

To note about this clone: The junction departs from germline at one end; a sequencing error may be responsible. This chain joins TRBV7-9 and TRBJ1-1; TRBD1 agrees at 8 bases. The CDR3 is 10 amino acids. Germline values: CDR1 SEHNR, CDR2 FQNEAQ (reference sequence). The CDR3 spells CASSTDREQF. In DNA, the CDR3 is TGTGCCAGCAGCACGGACAGGGAGCAATTT.

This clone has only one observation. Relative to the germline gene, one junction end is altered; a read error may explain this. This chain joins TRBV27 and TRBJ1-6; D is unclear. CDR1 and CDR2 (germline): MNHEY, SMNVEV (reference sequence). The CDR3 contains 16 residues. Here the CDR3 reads CASSSTPGPYYSPLHF. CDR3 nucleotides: TGTGCCAGCAGTTCGACACCCGGGCCCTATTATTCACCCCTCCACTTT.

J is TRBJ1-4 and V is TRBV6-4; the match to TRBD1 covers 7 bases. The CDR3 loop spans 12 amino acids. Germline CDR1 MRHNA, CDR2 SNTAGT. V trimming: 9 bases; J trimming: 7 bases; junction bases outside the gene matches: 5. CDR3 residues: CARGGGGEKLFF. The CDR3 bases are TGTGCCAGAGGGGGCGGGGGTGAAAAACTGTTTTTT.

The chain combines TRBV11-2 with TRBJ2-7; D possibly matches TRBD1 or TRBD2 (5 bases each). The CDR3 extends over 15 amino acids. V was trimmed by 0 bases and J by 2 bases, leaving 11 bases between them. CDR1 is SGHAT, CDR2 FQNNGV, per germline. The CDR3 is CASSLEPGTPYEQYF. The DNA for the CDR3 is TGTGCCAGCAGCTTAGAGCCGGGGACCCCCTACGAGCAGTACTTC.

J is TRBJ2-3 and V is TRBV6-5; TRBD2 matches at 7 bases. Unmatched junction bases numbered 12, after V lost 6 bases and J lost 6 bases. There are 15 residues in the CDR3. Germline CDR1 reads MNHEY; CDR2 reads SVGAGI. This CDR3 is CASSGAGGDWDTQYF. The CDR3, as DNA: TGTGCCAGCAGCGGGGCTGGGGGGGACTGGGATACGCAGTATTTT.

CDR3 residues: CASSLGLNNEQFF. The CDR3 coding sequence is TGTGCCAGTAGCCTTGGGTTGAACAATGAGCAGTTCTTC. This chain connects TRBV19 to TRBJ2-1; D gene ambiguous. Germline V CDR1 and CDR2: LNHDA, SQIVND (reference sequence). V lost 6 bases and J 5 bases, leaving 11 bases between the germline ends. CDR3 length equals 13 residues.

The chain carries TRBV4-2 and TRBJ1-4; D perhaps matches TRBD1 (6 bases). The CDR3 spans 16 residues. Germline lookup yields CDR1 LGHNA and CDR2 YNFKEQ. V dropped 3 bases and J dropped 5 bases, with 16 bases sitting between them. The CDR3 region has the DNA TGTGCCAGCAGCCATCCAGGACAGAGACGAAATGAAAAACTGTTTTTT. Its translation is CASSHPGQRRNEKLFF.

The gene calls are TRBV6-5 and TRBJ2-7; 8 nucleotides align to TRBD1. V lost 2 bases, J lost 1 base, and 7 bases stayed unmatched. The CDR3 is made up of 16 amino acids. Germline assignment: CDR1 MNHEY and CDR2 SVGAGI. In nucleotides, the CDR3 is TGTGCCAGCAGTTACACCGCCGGACAGGGTTCCTACGAGCAGTACTTC. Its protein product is CASSYTAGQGSYEQYF.